This T cell receptor (beta chain) is from a study of shared T cell receptors in the human thymus. Produced via immunoSEQ multiplex PCR; TCRdb's table is partial and in-frame only. In the table there are about 380,000 clones, approximately 95% of which are singletons. CDR3 length equals 16 residues. Germline V gene sequence: CDR1 MDHEN, CDR2 SYDVKM. Trimming took off 6 bases at V and 7 bases at J, with 22 bases between the two ends. Input material: thymocytes. The rearrangement links TRBV28 to TRBJ1-5; D perhaps matches TRBD1 (6 bases). This TCR came from a human donor. CDR3 in amino acids: CASRLEQGEGRQPQHF. CDR3 coding DNA: TGTGCCAGCAGACTAGAACAGGGCGAGGGGAGGCAGCCCCAGCATTTT. Supplemented by reference TRBV28 and TRBJ1-5, the full variable domain reads DVKVTQSSRYLVKRTGEKVFLECVQDMDHENMFWYRQDPGLGLRLIYFSYDVKMKEKGDIPEGYSVSREKKERFSLILESASTNQTSMYLCASRLEQGEGRQPQHFGDGTRLSIL.